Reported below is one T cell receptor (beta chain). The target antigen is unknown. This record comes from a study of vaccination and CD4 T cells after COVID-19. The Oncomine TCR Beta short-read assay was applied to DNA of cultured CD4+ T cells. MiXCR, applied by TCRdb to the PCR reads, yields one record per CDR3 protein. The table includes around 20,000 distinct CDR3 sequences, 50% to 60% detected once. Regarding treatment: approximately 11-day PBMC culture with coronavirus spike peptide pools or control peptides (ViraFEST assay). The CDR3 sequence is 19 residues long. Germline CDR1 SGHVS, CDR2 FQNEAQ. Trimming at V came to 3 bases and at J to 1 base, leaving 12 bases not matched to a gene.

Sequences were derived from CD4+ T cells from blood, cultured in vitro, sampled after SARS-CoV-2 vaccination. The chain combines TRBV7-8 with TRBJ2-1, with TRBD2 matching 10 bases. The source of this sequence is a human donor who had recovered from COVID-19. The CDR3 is CASSFLAGDFRESYNEQFF. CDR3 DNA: TGTGCCAGCAGCTTTCTAGCGGGAGACTTTAGGGAGTCCTACAATGAGCAGTTCTTC.